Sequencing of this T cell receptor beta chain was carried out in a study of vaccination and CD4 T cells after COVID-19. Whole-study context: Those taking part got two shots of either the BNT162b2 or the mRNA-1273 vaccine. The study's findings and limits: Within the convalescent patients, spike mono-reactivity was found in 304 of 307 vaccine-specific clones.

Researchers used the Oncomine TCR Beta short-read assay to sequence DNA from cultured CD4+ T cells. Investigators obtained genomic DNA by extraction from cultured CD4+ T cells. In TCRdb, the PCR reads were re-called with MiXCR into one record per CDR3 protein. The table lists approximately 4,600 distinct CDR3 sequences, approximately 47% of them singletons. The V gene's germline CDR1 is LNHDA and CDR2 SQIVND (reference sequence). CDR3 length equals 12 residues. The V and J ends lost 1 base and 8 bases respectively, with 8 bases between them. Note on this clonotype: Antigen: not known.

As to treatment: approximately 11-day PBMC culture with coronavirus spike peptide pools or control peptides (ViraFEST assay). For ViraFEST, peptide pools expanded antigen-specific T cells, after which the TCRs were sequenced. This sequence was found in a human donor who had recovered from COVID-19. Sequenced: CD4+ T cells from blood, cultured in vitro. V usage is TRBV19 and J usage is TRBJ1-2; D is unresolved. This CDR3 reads CASSIGEGGYTF. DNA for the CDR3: TGTGCCAGTAGTATAGGTGAGGGCGGCTACACCTTC.